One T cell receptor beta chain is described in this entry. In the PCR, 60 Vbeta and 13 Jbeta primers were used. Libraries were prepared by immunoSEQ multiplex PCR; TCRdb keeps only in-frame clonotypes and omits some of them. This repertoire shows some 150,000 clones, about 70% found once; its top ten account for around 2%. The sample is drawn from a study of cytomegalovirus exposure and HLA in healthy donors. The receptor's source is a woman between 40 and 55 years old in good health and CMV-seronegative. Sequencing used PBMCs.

CDR3: CASSLHRTSGTDTQYF. The CDR3 bases are TGTGCCAGCAGTCTCCACCGGACTAGCGGTACAGATACGCAGTATTTT. The chain combines TRBV27 with TRBJ2-3; TRBD2 matches 10 bases. Germline-derived CDR1 and CDR2 are MNHEY and SMNVEV (reference sequence). This CDR3 comprises 16 residues. V lost 5 bases and J lost 3; bases outside the gene matches: 8.